Sequencing of this T cell receptor beta chain was carried out in a study of CD8 T cells in ankylosing spondylitis. This clonotype appeared many times. In TCRdb, the 5' RACE reads were re-called with MiXCR into one record per CDR3 protein. The sample records 200,000 to 250,000 distinct CDR3 sequences, over 9.5% being singletons. V was trimmed by 2 bases and J by 7 bases, leaving 8 bases between them. Germline V gives CDR1 SGHAT, CDR2 FQNNGV. This CDR3 has 13 amino acids. Sequences were obtained from blood, either unsorted or a sorted T cell fraction (not recorded which). This chain uses TRBV11-2 with TRBJ1-4, with a weak D call TRBD1 (5 bases). The clonotype was recovered from a male donor with ankylosing spondylitis or in good health (not recorded which). CDR3 coding DNA: TGTGCCAGCAGCTTATCCGGGGGTGAAAAACTGTTTTTT. Translation: CASSLSGGEKLFF.